The T cell receptor beta chain described here comes from a study of cytomegalovirus exposure and HLA in healthy donors. General study findings and limits: The likely origin of a cluster of highly shared sequence variants was a sequencing artifact. Later work associated 16,951 TCR beta sequences with HLA alleles at 0.05 false discovery rate.

This CDR3 region has 14 residues. The V and J ends lost 4 bases and 0 bases, in that order; junction bases with no gene match: 4. The germline V gene encodes CDR1 SGHNT and CDR2 YYREEE (reference sequence). This clone was seen only a few times. The target antigen is unknown. Both 60 Vbeta primers and 13 Jbeta primers went into the PCR. Sequencing was performed with immunoSEQ multiplex PCR; in TCRdb, only in-frame clones are kept and a portion is missing. The sample includes over 130,000 clones, around 70% of them seen just once. The receptor comes from a woman under 40 in good health and CMV-seronegative. Material: PBMCs. V and J are TRBV5-4 and TRBJ2-7; 7 bases match TRBD2. CDR3 protein: CASSPGLSSYEQYF. The CDR3 nucleotides are TGTGCCAGCAGCCCGGGACTAAGCTCCTACGAGCAGTACTTC.